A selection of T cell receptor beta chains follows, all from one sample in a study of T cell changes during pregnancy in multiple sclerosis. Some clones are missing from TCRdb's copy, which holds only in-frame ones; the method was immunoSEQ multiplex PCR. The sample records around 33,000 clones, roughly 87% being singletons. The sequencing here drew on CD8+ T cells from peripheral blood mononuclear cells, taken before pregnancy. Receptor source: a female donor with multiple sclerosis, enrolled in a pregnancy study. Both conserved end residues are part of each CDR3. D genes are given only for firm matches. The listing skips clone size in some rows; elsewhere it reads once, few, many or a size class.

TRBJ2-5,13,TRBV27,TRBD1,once,CASSRTGQETQYF,TGTGCCAGCAGTCGGACAGGACAAGAGACCCAGTACTTC
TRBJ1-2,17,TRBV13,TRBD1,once,CASSLHIEKDRVYGYTF,TGTGCCAGCAGCTTACACATTGAGAAGGACAGGGTCTATGGCTACACCTTC
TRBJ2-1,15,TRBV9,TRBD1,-,CASSDDGQGYNEQFF,TGTGCCAGCAGCGACGACGGACAGGGGTACAATGAGCAGTTCTTC
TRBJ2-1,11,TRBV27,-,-,CASTLGREQFF,TGTGCCAGCACCCTAGGGCGGGAACAGTTCTTC
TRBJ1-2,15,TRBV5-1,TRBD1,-,CASRGGTGSEYGYTF,TGCGCCAGCAGAGGCGGGACAGGGAGCGAGTATGGCTACACCTTC
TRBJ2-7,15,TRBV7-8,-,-,CASSLVPTGQGEQYF,TGTGCCAGCAGCTTAGTACCAACAGGGCAAGGCGAGCAGTACTTC
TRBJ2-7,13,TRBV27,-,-,CASSLIQGHEQYF,TGTGCCAGCAGTTTAATACAGGGTCACGAGCAGTACTTC
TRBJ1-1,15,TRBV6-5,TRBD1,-,CASSYRQGAGTEAFF,TGTGCCAGCAGTTACCGTCAGGGGGCTGGCACTGAAGCTTTCTTT
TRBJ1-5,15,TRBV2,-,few,CASSSLVWVNQPQHF,TGTGCCAGCAGTTCACTAGTATGGGTTAATCAGCCCCAGCATTTT
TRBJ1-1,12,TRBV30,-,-,CAWGGSDTEAFF,TGTGCCTGGGGGGGCTCTGACACTGAAGCTTTCTTT
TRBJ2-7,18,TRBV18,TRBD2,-,CASSPGGRAGPRSYEQYF,TGTGCCAGCTCACCTGGAGGGAGGGCCGGCCCCCGCTCCTACGAGCAGTACTTC
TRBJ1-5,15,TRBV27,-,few,CASRYTRGGNQPQHF,TGTGCCAGCAGGTACACTCGAGGCGGCAATCAGCCCCAGCATTTT
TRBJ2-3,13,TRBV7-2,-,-,CASSLGALDTQYF,TGTGCCAGCAGCTTAGGAGCGTTAGATACGCAGTATTTT
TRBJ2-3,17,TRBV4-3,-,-,CASSQDIEGGLTDTQYF,TGCGCCAGCAGCCAAGATATCGAGGGGGGGCTCACAGATACGCAGTATTTT
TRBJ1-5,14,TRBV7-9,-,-,CASSSGQLNQPQHF,TGTGCCAGCAGCAGCGGACAGCTCAATCAGCCCCAGCATTTT
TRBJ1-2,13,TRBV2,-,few,CASSAGAYDGYTF,TGTGCCAGCAGTGCAGGGGCCTACGATGGCTACACCTTC
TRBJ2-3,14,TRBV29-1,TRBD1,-,CSDSGTGGSDTQYF,TGCAGCGACTCCGGGACAGGGGGCTCAGATACGCAGTATTTT
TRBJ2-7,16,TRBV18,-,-,CASSGDIQGSPYEQYF,TGTGCCAGCTCAGGGGATATACAGGGTTCTCCCTACGAGCAGTACTTC
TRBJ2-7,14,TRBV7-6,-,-,CASSSWGSKHEQYF,TGTGCCAGCAGCTCCTGGGGCAGTAAACACGAGCAGTACTTC
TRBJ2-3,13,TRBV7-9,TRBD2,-,CASSLSGRDTQYF,TGTGCCAGCAGCCTCAGCGGGAGAGATACGCAGTATTTT
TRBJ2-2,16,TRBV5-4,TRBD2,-,CASSSTGLAGAGELFF,TGTGCCAGCAGCAGCACGGGACTAGCGGGAGCCGGGGAGCTGTTTTTT
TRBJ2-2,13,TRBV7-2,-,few,CASSRGGIGELFF,TGTGCCAGCAGCCGTGGGGGGATCGGGGAGCTGTTTTTT
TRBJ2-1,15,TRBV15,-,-,CATSRGDESYNEQFF,TGTGCCACCAGCAGGGGAGACGAGTCCTACAATGAGCAGTTCTTC
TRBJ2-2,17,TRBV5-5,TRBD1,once,CASSWPPGQGNTGELFF,TGTGCCAGCAGCTGGCCTCCAGGACAGGGGAACACCGGGGAGCTGTTTTTT
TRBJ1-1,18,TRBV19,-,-,CASSIEGEVGGTGPEAFF,TGTGCCAGTAGTATTGAGGGGGAAGTTGGGGGTACTGGGCCTGAAGCTTTCTTT
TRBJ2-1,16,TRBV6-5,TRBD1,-,CASSYSPDRVDNEQFF,TGTGCCAGCAGTTATTCCCCGGACAGGGTTGACAATGAGCAGTTCTTC
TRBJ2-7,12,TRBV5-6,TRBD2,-,CASSPGLAEQCF,TGTGCCAGCAGCCCTGGACTAGCGGAGCAGTGCTTC
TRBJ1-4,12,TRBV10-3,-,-,CAISESREKLFF,TGTGCCATCAGTGAGTCGCGAGAAAAACTGTTTTTT
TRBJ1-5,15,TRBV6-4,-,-,CASSEKGDSNQPQHF,TGTGCCAGCAGTGAAAAAGGGGATAGCAATCAGCCCCAGCATTTT